The 30 T cell receptor beta chains listed next were all sequenced from one sample in a study of T cell changes during pregnancy in multiple sclerosis. The protocol was immunoSEQ multiplex PCR, while the TCRdb copy is restricted to in-frame clones and leaves out a portion. The sample holds about 15,000 clones, 84% seen once. The sequencing here drew on CD8+ T cells from peripheral blood mononuclear cells, taken in the second trimester of pregnancy. The origin of the receptors is a female donor in good health, enrolled as a control in a pregnancy study.

This chain links TRBV7-8 with TRBJ2-2; D might be TRBD2 (5 bases). The CDR3 runs 16 residues. V was cut by 0 bases and J by 7 bases, with 15 bases left in between. Germline lookup yields CDR1 SGHVS and CDR2 FQNEAQ. The CDR3 loop reads CASSLAASLFRGELFF. The CDR3 nucleotides read TGTGCCAGCAGCTTAGCAGCTAGCTTATTCCGCGGGGAGCTGTTTTTT.

The chain couples TRBV27 to TRBJ1-2; the match to TRBD1 covers 7 bases. From germline, CDR1 is MNHEY and CDR2 SMNVEV (reference sequence). Trimming cost V 5 bases and J 2 bases; bases outside gene matches: 8. The CDR3 totals 15 residues. The CDR3 DNA reads as TGTGCCAGCAGTCATAGGGACAGCCGGAACTATGGCTACACCTTC. Amino acid sequence: CASSHRDSRNYGYTF.

This clone appeared once. The chain links TRBV7-8 to TRBJ1-1, with 9 nucleotides matching TRBD1. In germline, CDR1 is SGHVS, CDR2 FQNEAQ. This CDR3 region has 15 residues. V trimming: 0 bases; J trimming: 4 bases; junction bases outside the gene matches: 3. The CDR3 DNA sequence: TGTGCCAGCAGCTTAGCGGGACAGGGTTTCACTGAAGCTTTCTTT. Encoded protein: CASSLAGQGFTEAFF.

This chain links TRBV29-1 with TRBJ2-5; D is perhaps TRBD1 (6 bases). Germline V gene sequence: CDR1 SQVTM, CDR2 ANQGSEA. Trimming stripped 3 bases from V and 5 bases from J, with 10 bases between. The CDR3 is 12 amino acids. The CDR3 protein is CSVEGRGETQYF. In DNA, the CDR3 is TGCAGCGTTGAGGGTAGGGGGGAGACCCAGTACTTC.

This chain joins TRBV5-1 and TRBJ2-7, with 8 bases identical to TRBD1. This CDR3 is built from 13 residues. Per the germline V gene, CDR1 is SGHRS and CDR2 is YFSETQ. CDR3 amino acids: CASSGQADYEQYF. CDR3 coding DNA: TGCGCGAGCTCGGGACAGGCGGACTACGAGCAGTACTTC.

This sequence joins TRBV5-6 and TRBJ1-2; D gene uncertain. Germline V gene data show CDR1 as SGHDT and CDR2 as YYEEEE. The CDR3 runs 13 residues. Trimming took 3 bases from V and 2 from J, leaving 8 bases between them. The CDR3 DNA sequence: TGTGCCAGCAGCTATGCGGAAAACTATGGCTACACCTTC. It is translated as CASSYAENYGYTF.

The chain links TRBV11-2 to TRBJ1-4; D is unresolved. V was shortened by 5 bases and J by 0 bases, with 22 bases between the two germline ends. CDR1 and CDR2 from the germline V gene are SGHAT and FQNNGV. The CDR3 loop spans 19 amino acids. CDR3 nucleotides: TGTGCCAGCAGCGAAGATTCCATTAAACTTTCTGCAACTAATGAAAAACTGTTTTTT. It yields the protein CASSEDSIKLSATNEKLFF.

The CDR3 spells CSVETGYLRTDTQYF. The CDR3 nucleotides are TGCAGCGTTGAGACAGGCTACCTTCGCACAGATACGCAGTATTTT. The J gene is TRBJ2-3, the V gene TRBV29-1, with D tentatively TRBD1 (6 bases). CDR3 size: 15 residues. From germline, CDR1 is SQVTM and CDR2 ANQGSEA. Between the trimmed V and J ends, which lost 3 bases and 1 base, there was a span of 14 bases.

The chain carries TRBV5-6 and TRBJ1-1, with 9 bases aligning to TRBD1. This CDR3 comprises 16 residues. Per the germline V gene, CDR1 is SGHDT and CDR2 is YYEEEE. After removal of 4 bases from V and 11 bases from J, the junction contained 18 bases not matched to a gene. The CDR3 nucleotides read TGTGCCAGCAGCCCAGGCCCATCCGGGACAGGGAGCTTTGCTTTCTTT. Amino acids: CASSPGPSGTGSFAFF.

The chain carries TRBV19 and TRBJ1-6; no clear D gene. Trimming removed 5 bases at V and 7 bases at J, with 12 bases between. This CDR3 is 14 amino acids long. Per germline, CDR1 LNHDA and CDR2 SQIVND (reference sequence). CDR3 nucleotide sequence: TGTGCCAGTAGTGCCCGGGTGATGAATTCACCCCTCCACTTT. Translation gives CASSARVMNSPLHF.

The V call is TRBV6-1, the J call TRBJ1-1; possible D gene TRBD1, 6 bases. The CDR3 is made up of 12 amino acids. In germline, CDR1 is MNHNS, CDR2 SASEGT. V lost 7 bases to trimming and J lost 7 bases, with 13 bases between them. CDR3 sequence (DNA): TGTGCCAGCATCAAAACAGGGCTTGAAGCTTTCTTT. Residues: CASIKTGLEAFF.

The rearrangement links TRBV4-3 to TRBJ2-1, with 9 bases aligning to TRBD2. The CDR3 is 15 residues long. Germline assignment: CDR1 LGHNA and CDR2 YSLEER. V shed 3 bases and J 6 bases; nucleotides not matched to a gene: 6. The DNA for the CDR3 is TGCGCCAGCAGCCACGGCGGGGGGGCGCTCAATGAGCAGTTCTTC. Protein: CASSHGGGALNEQFF.

The rearrangement uses TRBV5-5 and TRBJ2-7; no clear D gene. The CDR3 spans 11 residues. Between the trimmed V and J ends, which lost 2 bases and 7 bases, there was a span of 7 bases. The germline CDR1 and CDR2 sequences are SGHKS and YYEKEE (reference sequence). CDR3 in DNA: TGTGCCAGCAGCTTATCCGGGGAGCAGTACTTC. It yields the protein CASSLSGEQYF.

This chain connects TRBV9 to TRBJ2-1; the match to TRBD2 covers 9 bases. V shed 0 bases and J 7 bases; nucleotides not matched to a gene: 2. The germline V gene has CDR1 SGDLS and CDR2 YYNGEE. The CDR3 is 14 residues long. Written as DNA, the CDR3 is TGTGCCAGCAGCGTAGGGACTAGCGAAAATGAGCAGTTCTTC. This translates into CASSVGTSENEQFF.

This chain uses TRBV28 with TRBJ1-2; TRBD1 is a possible D gene (6 bases). V dropped 2 bases and J dropped 7 bases, with 14 bases sitting between them. Germline CDR1 MDHEN, CDR2 SYDVKM. The CDR3 length is 14 residues. CDR3 sequence reads: CASSLQGSGGGYTF. CDR3 nucleotide sequence: TGTGCCAGCAGTTTACAGGGGAGCGGAGGTGGCTACACCTTC.

The genes are TRBV27 and TRBJ2-7; D possibly corresponds to TRBD1 (7 bases). CDR1 is MNHEY, CDR2 SMNVEV, per germline (reference sequence). Trimming removed 3 bases from V and 3 bases from J, with 9 bases in between. The CDR3 sequence is 13 residues long. As DNA, the CDR3 is TGTGCCAGCAGTTTTCAGGGGGGCTACGAGCAGTACTTC. It specifies CASSFQGGYEQYF.

The chain links TRBV6-6 to TRBJ2-1, with a tentative D call TRBD1 (5 bases). Germline V gene sequence: CDR1 MNHNY, CDR2 SVGAGI (reference sequence). The length of the CDR3 is 13 residues. Trimming took off 5 bases at V and 9 bases at J, with 14 bases between the two ends. DNA for the CDR3: TGTGCCAGCAGTGCTCTCAGGGATGGTGAGCAGTTCTTC. The encoded protein is CASSALRDGEQFF.

The sample holds one count of this clone. This chain joins TRBV4-3 and TRBJ2-7; 9 nucleotides match TRBD1. V lost 0 bases, J lost 6 bases, and 9 bases stayed unmatched. The CDR3 extends over 16 amino acids. CDR1 LGHNA and CDR2 YSLEER come from the germline V gene. CDR3: CASSQEVGDRVGEQYF. CDR3 DNA: TGCGCCAGCAGCCAAGAGGTTGGGGACAGGGTCGGCGAGCAGTACTTC.

The J gene is TRBJ2-7, the V gene TRBV7-8; no firm D call. Germline loops: CDR1 SGHVS, CDR2 FQNEAQ. This CDR3 comprises 14 residues. Trimming left V 7 bases short and J 2 bases short, with 15 bases between. In DNA form, the CDR3 reads TGTGCCAGCACCCCTGTCCTACCCACCTACGAGCAGTACTTC. Protein sequence: CASTPVLPTYEQYF. Full variable domain (remainder filled in from reference TRBV7-8 and TRBJ2-7): GAGVSQSPRYKVAKRGQDVALRCDPISGHVSLFWYQQALGQGPEFLTYFQNEAQLDKSGLPSDRFFAERPEGSVSTLKIQRTQQEDSAVYLCASTPVLPTYEQYFGPGTRLTVT.

The CDR3 spells CAASGTRVRQETQYF. DNA for the CDR3: TGTGCGGCCAGCGGGACTAGGGTCCGTCAAGAGACCCAGTACTTC. This sequence joins TRBV6-1 and TRBJ2-5; 8 bases map to TRBD2. Germline loops: CDR1 MNHNS, CDR2 SASEGT. The CDR3 consists of 15 residues.

V gene TRBV7-9 combines with J gene TRBJ2-7; 7 bases are shared with TRBD1. The junction had 9 bases not matched to a gene; V was cut back by 5 bases and J by 2 bases. Germline assignment: CDR1 SEHNR and CDR2 FQNEAQ (reference sequence). The length of the CDR3 is 15 residues. The CDR3 DNA follows: TGTGCCAGCAGCCCAATAGACAGGGAAGCCTACGAGCAGTACTTC. Its protein is CASSPIDREAYEQYF. Drawing the rest from reference TRBV7-9 and TRBJ2-7, the complete variable domain is DTGVSQNPRHKITKRGQNVTFRCDPISEHNRLYWYRQTLGQGPEFLTYFQNEAQLEKSRLLSDRFSAERPKGSFSTLEIQRTEQGDSAMYLCASSPIDREAYEQYFGPGTRLTVT.

The rearrangement joins TRBV4-3 to TRBJ2-1, with 8 bases matching TRBD2. V gave up 0 bases and J gave up 1 base; unmatched junction bases: 2. Per the germline V gene, CDR1 is LGHNA and CDR2 is YSLEER. The CDR3 extends over 16 amino acids. DNA of the CDR3: TGCGCCAGCAGCCAAGATCGGGGGGGATCCTACAATGAGCAGTTCTTC. Translated: CASSQDRGGSYNEQFF.

The rearrangement uses TRBV7-9 and TRBJ2-2; D is uncertain. V lost 4 bases and J lost 7, with 7 bases in between. The CDR3 sequence is 12 residues long. Per germline, CDR1 SEHNR and CDR2 FQNEAQ (reference sequence). The CDR3 region is CASSSGDGELFF. In DNA form, the CDR3 reads TGTGCCAGCAGCTCCGGAGACGGGGAGCTGTTTTTT.

The rearrangement uses TRBV7-9 and TRBJ2-3, with D hard to call. The length of the CDR3 is 12 residues. Germline-derived CDR1 and CDR2 are SEHNR and FQNEAQ (reference sequence). V dropped 4 bases and J dropped 0 bases, with 2 bases sitting between them. The CDR3, as DNA: TGTGCCAGCAGCTCTAGCACAGATACGCAGTATTTT. It codes for CASSSSTDTQYF. The whole variable domain, remainder taken from reference TRBV7-9 and TRBJ2-3, is DTGVSQNPRHKITKRGQNVTFRCDPISEHNRLYWYRQTLGQGPEFLTYFQNEAQLEKSRLLSDRFSAERPKGSFSTLEIQRTEQGDSAMYLCASSSSTDTQYFGPGTRLTVL.

This chain links TRBV4-3 with TRBJ2-5; possible D gene TRBD1, 6 bases. The J call is in doubt because the DNA end fits TRBJ2-7 better. The CDR3 contains 13 residues. Germline assignment: CDR1 LGHNA and CDR2 YSLEER. CDR3 DNA: TGCGCCAGCAGTCGGGACAAAGCCTACGAGCAGTACTTC. This sequence encodes CASSRDKAYEQYF.

The rearrangement uses TRBV29-1 and TRBJ1-3; D is undetermined. V shed 7 bases and J shed 0 bases, with 7 bases lying between them. CDR1 and CDR2 (germline): SQVTM, ANQGSEA. The CDR3 length is 12 residues. In nucleotides, the CDR3 is TGCAGCGGATTACTCTCTGGAAACACCATATATTTT. This codes for CSGLLSGNTIYF.

This chain joins TRBV5-8 and TRBJ1-2; weak D call: TRBD1 (6 bases). The CDR3 contains 13 residues. CDR1 and CDR2 (germline): SGHTS, YDEGEE. V was trimmed by 4 bases and J by 5 bases, leaving 12 bases between them. CDR3 nucleotides: TGTGCCAGCAGCCTAGGACAGCGGTATGGCTACACCTTC. Its translation is CASSLGQRYGYTF. Full variable domain (missing parts from reference TRBV5-8 and TRBJ1-2): EAGVTQSPTHLIKTRGQQATLRCSPISGHTSVYWYQQALGLGLQFLLWYDEGEERNRGNFPPRFSGRQFPNYSSELNVNALELEDSALYLCASSLGQRYGYTFGSGTRLTVV.

This clone was picked up a small number of times. The rearrangement uses TRBV30 and TRBJ1-1, with D possibly being TRBD1 (6 bases). Germline CDR1 is GTSNPN and CDR2 is SVGIG (reference sequence). CDR3 length equals 13 residues. Trimming removed 3 bases at V and 6 bases at J, with 14 bases between. The DNA of the CDR3 is TGTGCCTGGAGCTTAGGGGGGAGGGCTGAAGCTTTCTTT. Amino acids: CAWSLGGRAEAFF. The whole variable domain, filled in from reference TRBV30 and TRBJ1-1, reads SQTIHQWPATLVQPVGSPLSLECTVEGTSNPNLYWYRQAAGRGLQLLFYSVGIGQISSEVPQNLSASRPQDRQFILSSKKLLLSDSGFYLCAWSLGGRAEAFFGQGTRLTVV.

This clone is termed medium-sized. The J gene is TRBJ1-1, the V gene TRBV4-2; D is unclear. The CDR3 covers 15 residues. Trimming took 3 bases from V and 5 from J, leaving 16 bases between them. Germline V lookup: CDR1 LGHNA, CDR2 YNFKEQ. The CDR3 here is CASSQVLRLATEAFF. CDR3 bases: TGTGCCAGCAGCCAGGTGCTGCGGCTGGCGACTGAAGCTTTCTTT.

In this sample, this clone turned up a few times. The V and J genes are TRBV11-2 and TRBJ1-1; D might be TRBD1 (6 bases). CDR3 length equals 15 residues. Germline-derived CDR1 and CDR2 are SGHAT and FQNNGV. Trimming stripped 6 bases from V and 2 bases from J, with 16 bases between. CDR3 loop: CASSSSTGPNTEAFF. The CDR3 DNA follows: TGTGCCAGCAGTTCCTCGACAGGCCCTAACACTGAAGCTTTCTTT. The full variable domain, rest sourced from reference TRBV11-2 and TRBJ1-1, is EAGVAQSPRYKIIEKRQSVAFWCNPISGHATLYWYQQILGQGPKLLIQFQNNGVVDDSQLPKDRFSAERLKGVDSTLKIQPAKLEDSAVYLCASSSSTGPNTEAFFGQGTRLTVV.